This T cell receptor (beta chain) was documented in a study of blood T cell repertoires in COVID-19. Study details: COVID-19 samples collected from the United States, Italy and Spain covered acute and convalescent phases. The analysed material was cDNA or gDNA that came from T cells, B-cell-depleted T cells, or PBMCs.

Methods used by the authors: Amplification of reference gene primers was used by the study to estimate nucleated cell counts. Libraries were prepared by immunoSEQ multiplex PCR; TCRdb keeps only in-frame clonotypes and omits some of them. That table supplies the V and J calls and clone size; D and trimming were determined from the DNA. This table has roughly 280,000 clones, 86% appearing once. Trimming shortened V by 0 bases and J by 3 bases, and 20 bases separated the two germline ends. Germline assignment: CDR1 SGHDN and CDR2 FVKESK. The CDR3 has 18 residues. Sequencing was done on a sample of peripheral blood. The chain couples TRBV14 to TRBJ1-1; D is unclear. The receptor was derived from a man aged 18 to 30 with active or convalescent COVID-19. Here the CDR3 DNA reads TGTGCCAGCAGCCAAGATGTAGGCAGGTCGGTATTTGACACTGAAGCTTTCTTT. It yields the protein CASSQDVGRSVFDTEAFF.